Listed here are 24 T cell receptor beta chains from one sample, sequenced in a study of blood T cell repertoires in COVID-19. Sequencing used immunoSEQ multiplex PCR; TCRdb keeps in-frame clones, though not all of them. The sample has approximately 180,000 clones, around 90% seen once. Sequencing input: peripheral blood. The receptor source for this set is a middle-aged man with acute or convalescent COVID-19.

This CDR3 reads CASSHRHITGELFF. The CDR3 DNA reads as TGTGCCAGCAGCCACCGACACATCACCGGGGAGCTGTTTTTT. The chain carries TRBV7-3 and TRBJ2-2; D not certain. Germline lookup yields CDR1 SGHTA and CDR2 FQGTGA. Deletions cut 5 bases from V and 4 bases from J, with 11 bases between. This CDR3 is built from 14 residues.

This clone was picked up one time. The CDR3 DNA follows: TGTGCCAGCAGCTCCAGGGAGGGGAATTCACCCCTCCACTTT. It is translated as CASSSREGNSPLHF. The chain carries TRBV7-2 and TRBJ1-6, with a possible D match to TRBD1 (5 bases). The germline V and J ends were trimmed by 4 bases and 7 bases, with 11 bases remaining between them. The germline CDR1 and CDR2 sequences are SGHTA and FQGNSA. This CDR3 comprises 14 residues.

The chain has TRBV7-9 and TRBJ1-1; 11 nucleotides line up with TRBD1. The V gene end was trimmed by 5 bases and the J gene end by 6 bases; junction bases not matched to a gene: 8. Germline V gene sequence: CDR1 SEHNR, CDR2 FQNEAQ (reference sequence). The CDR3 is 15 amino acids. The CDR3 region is CASSPRTGGASEAFF. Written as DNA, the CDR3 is TGTGCCAGCAGCCCAAGGACAGGGGGCGCTTCTGAAGCTTTCTTT.

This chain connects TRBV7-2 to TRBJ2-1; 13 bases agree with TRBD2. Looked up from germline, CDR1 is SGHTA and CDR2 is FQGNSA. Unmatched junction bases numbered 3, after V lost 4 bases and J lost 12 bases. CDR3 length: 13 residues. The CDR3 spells CASSSRTSGGQFF. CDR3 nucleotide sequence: TGTGCCAGCAGCTCCCGGACTAGCGGGGGGCAGTTCTTC.

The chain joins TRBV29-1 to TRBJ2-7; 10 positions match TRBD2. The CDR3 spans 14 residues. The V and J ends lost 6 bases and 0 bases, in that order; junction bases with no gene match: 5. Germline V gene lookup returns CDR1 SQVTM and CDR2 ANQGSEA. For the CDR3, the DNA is TGCAGCGTCCGGACTAGCGGTAGCTCCTACGAGCAGTACTTC. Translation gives CSVRTSGSSYEQYF.

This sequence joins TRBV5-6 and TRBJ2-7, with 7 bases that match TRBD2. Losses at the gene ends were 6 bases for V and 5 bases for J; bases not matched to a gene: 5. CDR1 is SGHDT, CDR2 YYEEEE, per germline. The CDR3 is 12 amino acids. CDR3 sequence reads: CASTRLAHEQYF. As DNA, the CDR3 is TGTGCCAGCACCAGACTAGCCCACGAGCAGTACTTC.

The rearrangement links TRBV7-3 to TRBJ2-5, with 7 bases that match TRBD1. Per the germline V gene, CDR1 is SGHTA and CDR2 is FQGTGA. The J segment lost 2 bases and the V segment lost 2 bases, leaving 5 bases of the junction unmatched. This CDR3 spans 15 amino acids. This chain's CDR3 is CASSLAMGQQETQYF. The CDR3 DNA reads TGTGCCAGCAGCTTAGCCATGGGACAGCAAGAGACCCAGTACTTC. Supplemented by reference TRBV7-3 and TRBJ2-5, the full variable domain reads GAGVSQTPSNKVTEKGKYVELRCDPISGHTALYWYRQSLGQGPEFLIYFQGTGAADDSGLPNDRFFAVRPEGSVSTLKIQRTERGDSAVYLCASSLAMGQQETQYFGPGTRLLVL.

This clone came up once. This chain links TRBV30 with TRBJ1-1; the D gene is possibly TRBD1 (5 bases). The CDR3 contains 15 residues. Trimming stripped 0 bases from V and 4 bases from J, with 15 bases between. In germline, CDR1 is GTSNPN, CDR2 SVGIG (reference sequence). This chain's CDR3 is CAWSVLARGFTEAFF. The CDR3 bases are TGTGCCTGGAGTGTATTAGCTAGGGGATTCACTGAAGCTTTCTTT.

The CDR3 region is CASSFYSGSEEEQYF. Here the CDR3 DNA reads TGTGCCAGCAGTTTTTATAGCGGGAGCGAGGAGGAGCAGTACTTC. The V call is TRBV27, the J call TRBJ2-7, with 9 bases that match TRBD2. With 3 bases clipped from V and 7 bases from J, the junction kept 10 bases outside the gene matches. The CDR3 sequence is 15 residues long. Germline V gene data show CDR1 as MNHEY and CDR2 as SMNVEV (reference sequence).

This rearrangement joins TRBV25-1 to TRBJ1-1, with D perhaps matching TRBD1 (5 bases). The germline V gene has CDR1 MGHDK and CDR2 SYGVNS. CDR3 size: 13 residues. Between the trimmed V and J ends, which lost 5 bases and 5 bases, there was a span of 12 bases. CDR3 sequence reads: CASSTSGKTEAFF. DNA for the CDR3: TGTGCCAGCAGTACCTCAGGGAAGACTGAAGCTTTCTTT.

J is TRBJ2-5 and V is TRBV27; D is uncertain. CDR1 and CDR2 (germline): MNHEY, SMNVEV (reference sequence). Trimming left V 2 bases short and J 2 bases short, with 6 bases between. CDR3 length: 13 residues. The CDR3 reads CASSLTRQETQYF. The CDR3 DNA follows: TGTGCCAGCAGTTTAACCAGACAAGAGACCCAGTACTTC.

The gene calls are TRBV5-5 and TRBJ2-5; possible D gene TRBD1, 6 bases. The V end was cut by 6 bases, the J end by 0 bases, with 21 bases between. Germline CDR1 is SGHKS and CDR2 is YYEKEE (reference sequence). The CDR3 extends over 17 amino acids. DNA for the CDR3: TGTGCCAGCACACACACTGGCGCGGACAGTTACCAAGAGACCCAGTACTTC. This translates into CASTHTGADSYQETQYF.

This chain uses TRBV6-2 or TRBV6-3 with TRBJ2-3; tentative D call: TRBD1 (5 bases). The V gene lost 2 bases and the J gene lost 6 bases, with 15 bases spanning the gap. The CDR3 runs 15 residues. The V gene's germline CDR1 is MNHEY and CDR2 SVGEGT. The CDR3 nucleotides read TGTGCCAGCAGTTACGGGGAAGGGGAATTTGATACGCAGTATTTT. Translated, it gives CASSYGEGEFDTQYF.

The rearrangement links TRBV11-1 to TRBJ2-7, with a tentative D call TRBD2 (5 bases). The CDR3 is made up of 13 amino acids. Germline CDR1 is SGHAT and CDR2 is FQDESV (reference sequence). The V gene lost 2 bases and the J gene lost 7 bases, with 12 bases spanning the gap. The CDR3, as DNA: TGTGCCAGCAGCTTACATCCGGAGCGGGAGCAGTACTTC. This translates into CASSLHPEREQYF.

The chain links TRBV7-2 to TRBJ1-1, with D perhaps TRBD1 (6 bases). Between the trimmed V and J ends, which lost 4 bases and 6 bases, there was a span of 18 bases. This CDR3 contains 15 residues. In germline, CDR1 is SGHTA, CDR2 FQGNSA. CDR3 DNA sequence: TGTGCCAGCAGCTCACACAGGGTTGAAGATGCTGAAGCTTTCTTT. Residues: CASSSHRVEDAEAFF. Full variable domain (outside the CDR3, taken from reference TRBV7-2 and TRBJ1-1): GAGVSQSPSNKVTEKGKDVELRCDPISGHTALYWYRQSLGQGLEFLIYFQGNSAPDKSGLPSDRFSAERTGGSVSTLTIQRTQQEDSAVYLCASSSHRVEDAEAFFGQGTRLTVV.

The CDR3 reads CAIGTGGSWGDTQYF. The CDR3 DNA follows: TGTGCCATCGGGACAGGGGGTTCGTGGGGAGATACGCAGTATTTT. The chain uses TRBV10-3 and TRBJ2-3; 11 nucleotides match TRBD1. Germline V gene lookup returns CDR1 ENHRY and CDR2 SYGVKD. The junction had 9 bases not matched to a gene; V was cut back by 8 bases and J by 5 bases. The CDR3 sequence is 15 residues long.

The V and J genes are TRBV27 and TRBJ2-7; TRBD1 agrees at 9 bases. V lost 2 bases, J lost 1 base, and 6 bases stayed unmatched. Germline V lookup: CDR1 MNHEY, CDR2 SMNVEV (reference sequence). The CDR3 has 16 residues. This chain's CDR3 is CASSLRAGQGSYEQYF. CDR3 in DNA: TGTGCCAGCAGTTTAAGGGCGGGACAGGGTTCCTACGAGCAGTACTTC.

The CDR3 reads CASSLGGRGTGELFF. The CDR3 DNA is TGTGCCAGCAGTTTGGGCGGGAGGGGCACCGGGGAGCTGTTTTTT. V and J are TRBV28 and TRBJ2-2; 9 positions match TRBD2. Germline values: CDR1 MDHEN, CDR2 SYDVKM. This CDR3 region has 15 residues. The junction had 3 bases not matched to a gene; V was cut back by 3 bases and J by 4 bases.

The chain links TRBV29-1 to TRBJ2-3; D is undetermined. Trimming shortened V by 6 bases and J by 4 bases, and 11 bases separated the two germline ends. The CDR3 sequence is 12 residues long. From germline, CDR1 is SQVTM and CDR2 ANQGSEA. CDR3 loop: CSVALQADTQYF. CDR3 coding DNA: TGCAGCGTCGCCCTCCAGGCAGATACGCAGTATTTT.

DNA for the CDR3: TGTGCCATCAGTGATAAAGGGGGAGATCAGCCCCAGCATTTT. Protein sequence: CAISDKGGDQPQHF. V usage is TRBV10-3 and J usage is TRBJ1-5; perhaps TRBD1 as D (6 bases). V was shortened by 3 bases and J by 5 bases, with 11 bases between the two germline ends. The CDR3 runs 14 residues. Germline V gene data show CDR1 as ENHRY and CDR2 as SYGVKD.

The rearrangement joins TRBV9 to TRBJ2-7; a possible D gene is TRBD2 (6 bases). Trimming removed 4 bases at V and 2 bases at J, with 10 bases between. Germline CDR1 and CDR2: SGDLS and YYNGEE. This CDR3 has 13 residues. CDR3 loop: CASSLSGTYEQYF. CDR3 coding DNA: TGTGCCAGCAGCCTTAGCGGTACCTACGAGCAGTACTTC.

The CDR3 nucleotides read TGTGCCAGCAGCTTAGATCGGGGGGGGCTTAATACGCAGTATTTT. This codes for CASSLDRGGLNTQYF. V gene TRBV11-2 combines with J gene TRBJ2-3; 8 bases are shared with TRBD2. The CDR3 has 15 residues. Germline V gene lookup returns CDR1 SGHAT and CDR2 FQNNGV. V was clipped by 0 bases and J by 7 bases; unmatched bases: 6. The full variable domain, its missing parts supplied by reference TRBV11-2 and TRBJ2-3, is EAGVAQSPRYKIIEKRQSVAFWCNPISGHATLYWYQQILGQGPKLLIQFQNNGVVDDSQLPKDRFSAERLKGVDSTLKIQPAKLEDSAVYLCASSLDRGGLNTQYFGPGTRLTVL.

Here the CDR3 reads CASSDRGYTGELFF. The CDR3 coding sequence is TGTGCCAGCTCAGACAGGGGGTACACCGGGGAGCTGTTTTTT. V usage is TRBV18 and J usage is TRBJ2-2; 9 bases line up with TRBD1. The CDR3 runs to 14 residues. Trimming took 5 bases from V and 3 from J; bases not matched to a gene: 1. Looked up from germline, CDR1 is KGHSH and CDR2 is LQKENI.

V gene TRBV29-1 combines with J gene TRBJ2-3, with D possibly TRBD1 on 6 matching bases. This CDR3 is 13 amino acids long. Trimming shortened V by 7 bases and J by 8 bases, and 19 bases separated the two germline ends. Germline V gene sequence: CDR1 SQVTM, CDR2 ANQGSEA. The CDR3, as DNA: TGCAGCGGGACTGTACAGGGAATCGGTACGCAGTATTTT. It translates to CSGTVQGIGTQYF.